These T cell receptor beta chains were read from a single sample in a study of beta chain features in type 1 diabetes. Sequencing used immunoSEQ multiplex PCR; TCRdb keeps in-frame clones, though not all of them. Of 200,000 to 300,000 clones detected, approximately 11% appear once; the ten largest clones hold approximately 0.015%. Sequencing was carried out using naive CD4+ T cells from blood. The receptors shown here come from a man aged 30 to 39 with type 1 diabetes. Each CDR3 is given with its conserved first and last residue. D genes are given only for firm matches. Some rows have no size entry. The others give once, few or many, or a class for an expanded clone.

v_gene: TRBV5-1; abundance: few; d_gene: NA; j_gene: TRBJ1-1; CDR3nt: TGCGCCAGCAGCTTGCGGCAGGGAATGAACACTGAAGCTTTCTTT; CDR3aa: CASSLRQGMNTEAFF
v_gene: TRBV11-2; abundance: NA; d_gene: NA; j_gene: TRBJ1-2; CDR3nt: TGTGCCAGCAGCTTCAGGGCTTCTAACTATGGCTACACCTTC; CDR3aa: CASSFRASNYGYTF
v_gene: TRBV2; abundance: NA; d_gene: NA; j_gene: TRBJ2-5; CDR3nt: TGTGCCAGCAGTGTCCAGGGAGAGACCCAGTACTTC; CDR3aa: CASSVQGETQYF
v_gene: TRBV6-1; abundance: NA; d_gene: NA; j_gene: TRBJ2-6; CDR3nt: TGTGCCAGCAGTGAAGCATGGGGGGAGTGGTCCGGGGCCAACGTCCTGACTTTC; CDR3aa: CASSEAWGEWSGANVLTF
v_gene: TRBV18; abundance: few; d_gene: NA; j_gene: TRBJ2-1; CDR3nt: TGTGCCAGCTCACCAGGCAGGAATGAGCAGTTCTTC; CDR3aa: CASSPGRNEQFF
v_gene: TRBV6-6; abundance: NA; d_gene: NA; j_gene: TRBJ1-5; CDR3nt: TGTGCCAGCAGTACCACGGGGGGAAGCAATCAGCCCCAGCATTTT; CDR3aa: CASSTTGGSNQPQHF
v_gene: TRBV12-5; abundance: NA; d_gene: NA; j_gene: TRBJ1-1; CDR3nt: TGTGCTAGTGGTTTGGCACTCGGGGGAGTGAACACTGAAGCTTTCTTT; CDR3aa: CASGLALGGVNTEAFF
v_gene: TRBV18; abundance: few; d_gene: NA; j_gene: TRBJ1-4; CDR3nt: TGTGCCAGCTCACCACGTTTGGACAGCGCTTCGGCTAATGAAAAACTGTTTTTT; CDR3aa: CASSPRLDSASANEKLFF
v_gene: TRBV19; abundance: few; d_gene: TRBD1; j_gene: TRBJ2-7; CDR3nt: TGTGCCAGTAGCCCCGGGACAGGGGCCTACGAGCAGTACTTC; CDR3aa: CASSPGTGAYEQYF
v_gene: TRBV28; abundance: NA; d_gene: TRBD1; j_gene: TRBJ1-2; CDR3nt: TGTGCCAGCAGGGGGACAGGGCGGGGTTATGGCTACACCTTC; CDR3aa: CASRGTGRGYGYTF
v_gene: TRBV5-4; abundance: NA; d_gene: TRBD2; j_gene: TRBJ2-1; CDR3nt: TGTGCCAGCAGCTTGGCAGCGGGGGGCTCCAATGAGCAGTTCTTC; CDR3aa: CASSLAAGGSNEQFF
v_gene: TRBV5-1; abundance: few; d_gene: NA; j_gene: TRBJ2-3; CDR3nt: TGCGCCAGCAGCTTGAACAGGGTTGCTGCAGATACGCAGTATTTT; CDR3aa: CASSLNRVAADTQYF
v_gene: TRBV18; abundance: NA; d_gene: NA; j_gene: TRBJ1-5; CDR3nt: TGTGCCAGCTCACCGGACAGTGGCCTGTTAGGGAATCAGCCCCAGCATTTT; CDR3aa: CASSPDSGLLGNQPQHF
v_gene: TRBV29-1; abundance: NA; d_gene: NA; j_gene: TRBJ2-5; CDR3nt: TGCAGCGTTGAGATGGGTAGGGGTTTGGGGACCCAGTACTTC; CDR3aa: CSVEMGRGLGTQYF
v_gene: TRBV7-9; abundance: NA; d_gene: TRBD1; j_gene: TRBJ1-2; CDR3nt: TGTGCCAGCAGCCTCCCCCCGGACAGGGGGCATGGCTACACCTTC; CDR3aa: CASSLPPDRGHGYTF
v_gene: TRBV18; abundance: NA; d_gene: TRBD1; j_gene: TRBJ1-1; CDR3nt: TGTGCCAGCTCACAAGTATTGGGACAGAACTTTGAAGCTTTCTTT; CDR3aa: CASSQVLGQNFEAFF
v_gene: TRBV30; abundance: NA; d_gene: TRBD2; j_gene: TRBJ2-1; CDR3nt: TGTGCCTGGAGCAGCGGGGTCTACAATGAGCAGTTCTTC; CDR3aa: CAWSSGVYNEQFF
v_gene: TRBV9; abundance: NA; d_gene: NA; j_gene: TRBJ2-7; CDR3nt: TGTGCCAGCAGCGTAGGCCCCACAGACCGGTACGAGCAGTACTTC; CDR3aa: CASSVGPTDRYEQYF
v_gene: TRBV12-5; abundance: few; d_gene: TRBD2; j_gene: TRBJ2-5; CDR3nt: TGTGCTAGTGGTCGGGGGGTCCAAGAGACCCAGTACTTC; CDR3aa: CASGRGVQETQYF
v_gene: TRBV7-2; abundance: few; d_gene: TRBD1; j_gene: TRBJ2-7; CDR3nt: TGTGCCAGCAGCTTAGAGGGGGCCGTCTCCTACGAGCAGTACTTC; CDR3aa: CASSLEGAVSYEQYF
v_gene: TRBV6-6; abundance: few; d_gene: NA; j_gene: TRBJ1-5; CDR3nt: TGTGCCAGCAGTTCCCAGGCCGTTCGGCCCCAGCATTTT; CDR3aa: CASSSQAVRPQHF
v_gene: TRBV4-3; abundance: NA; d_gene: TRBD1; j_gene: TRBJ1-2; CDR3nt: TGCGCCAGCAGCCAAGGTGTGGGGACAGGGTTGAGGGGCTACACCTTC; CDR3aa: CASSQGVGTGLRGYTF
v_gene: TRBV30; abundance: NA; d_gene: NA; j_gene: TRBJ1-2; CDR3nt: TGTGCGCTTGTTCACGGGGGTAACTATGGCTACACCTTC; CDR3aa: CALVHGGNYGYTF
v_gene: TRBV14; abundance: few; d_gene: NA; j_gene: TRBJ2-4; CDR3nt: TGTGCCAGCAGCCAAGATCAGGGGTTGGGAAACATTCAGTACTTC; CDR3aa: CASSQDQGLGNIQYF
v_gene: TRBV2; abundance: NA; d_gene: TRBD1; j_gene: TRBJ1-6; CDR3nt: TGTGCCAGCAGTGGACAGGGCTATAATTCACCCCTCCACTTT; CDR3aa: CASSGQGYNSPLHF
v_gene: TRBV6-6; abundance: NA; d_gene: NA; j_gene: TRBJ2-3; CDR3nt: TGTGCCAGCAGTGCAGCGACTATCACAGATACGCAGTATTTT; CDR3aa: CASSAATITDTQYF
v_gene: TRBV15; abundance: NA; d_gene: TRBD2; j_gene: TRBJ2-3; CDR3nt: TGTGCCACCAGCAGAGGAGGCGGGGGACCTGCCGGAGATACGCAGTATTTT; CDR3aa: CATSRGGGGPAGDTQYF
v_gene: TRBV4-3; abundance: NA; d_gene: TRBD2; j_gene: TRBJ2-1; CDR3nt: TGCGCCAGCAGCCGACTCGCCGGGACTAGCGGGGTCGTGGGCAATGAGCAGTTCTTC; CDR3aa: CASSRLAGTSGVVGNEQFF
v_gene: TRBV29-1; abundance: NA; d_gene: NA; j_gene: TRBJ2-3; CDR3nt: TGCAGCGTTACAGGGACCAGGGTTGAGGGCACAGATACGCAGTATTTT; CDR3aa: CSVTGTRVEGTDTQYF
v_gene: TRBV6-5; abundance: NA; d_gene: TRBD1; j_gene: TRBJ2-3; CDR3nt: TGTGCCAGCAGCCGACCGGGACAGAGCACAGATACGCAGTATTTT; CDR3aa: CASSRPGQSTDTQYF
v_gene: TRBV18; abundance: NA; d_gene: TRBD1; j_gene: TRBJ1-1; CDR3nt: TGTGCCAGCTCACCACTTCTTCAGGGGGTTAACACTGAAGCTTTCTTT; CDR3aa: CASSPLLQGVNTEAFF
v_gene: TRBV27; abundance: NA; d_gene: TRBD1; j_gene: TRBJ2-1; CDR3nt: TGTGCCAGCAGCGGACAGGGAAACTACAATGAGCAGTTCTTC; CDR3aa: CASSGQGNYNEQFF
v_gene: TRBV10-3; abundance: few; d_gene: NA; j_gene: TRBJ2-7; CDR3nt: TGTGCCATCAGTGAGTCGGGGGGCTCCTACGAGCAGTACTTC; CDR3aa: CAISESGGSYEQYF
v_gene: TRBV19; abundance: NA; d_gene: NA; j_gene: TRBJ1-1; CDR3nt: TGTGCCAGTGGCCGCGGGAGTTTGAACACTGAAGCTTTCTTT; CDR3aa: CASGRGSLNTEAFF
v_gene: TRBV25-1; abundance: NA; d_gene: NA; j_gene: TRBJ2-2; CDR3nt: TGTGCCAGCAGTGAATGGGCAGGGACGAACACCGGGGAGCTGTTTTTT; CDR3aa: CASSEWAGTNTGELFF
v_gene: TRBV5-1; abundance: few; d_gene: TRBD1; j_gene: TRBJ2-5; CDR3nt: TGCGCCAGCAGCCCCGGGACAGGGGGAGGAGAGACCCAGTACTTC; CDR3aa: CASSPGTGGGETQYF
v_gene: TRBV6-6; abundance: few; d_gene: NA; j_gene: TRBJ1-2; CDR3nt: TGTGCCAGCAGTCGAAACCAGGGCAGCTATGGCTACACCTTC; CDR3aa: CASSRNQGSYGYTF
v_gene: TRBV7-3; abundance: few; d_gene: TRBD2; j_gene: TRBJ2-1; CDR3nt: TGTGCCAGCAGCCCTACACTAGCGGGGGGGAATGAGCAGTTCTTC; CDR3aa: CASSPTLAGGNEQFF
v_gene: TRBV4-2; abundance: NA; d_gene: TRBD2; j_gene: TRBJ2-2; CDR3nt: TGTGCCAGCAGCCAAAAACGAGCTAGCGGCACCGGGGAGCTGTTTTTT; CDR3aa: CASSQKRASGTGELFF
v_gene: TRBV7-2; abundance: few; d_gene: NA; j_gene: TRBJ2-1; CDR3nt: TGTGCCAGCAGCCCTCGTGGAGGCGCGACGGAATCCTACAATGAGCAGTTCTTC; CDR3aa: CASSPRGGATESYNEQFF